Listed here is a single T cell receptor (beta chain). Germline V gene lookup returns CDR1 ENHRY and CDR2 SYGVKD. The CDR3 contains 17 residues. J was trimmed by 1 base and V by 6 bases; bases with no gene match: 12. The source of the sample is a study of T cell changes during pregnancy in multiple sclerosis. The assay was immunoSEQ multiplex PCR, and TCRdb's table has in-frame clones only and misses some. The data contain roughly 40,000 clones, about 89% of them singletons. V and J are TRBV10-3 and TRBJ1-1; TRBD1 matches 9 bases. The input for sequencing was CD4+ T cells from peripheral blood mononuclear cells, taken before pregnancy. The clonotype was recovered from a female donor with multiple sclerosis, enrolled in a pregnancy study. The DNA for the CDR3 is TGTGCCATCAGGGACCCATGGACAGGGGCAAGGAACACTGAAGCTTTCTTT. Its translation is CAIRDPWTGARNTEAFF.